The present TCR beta chain was sequenced within a study of T cell changes during pregnancy in multiple sclerosis. Only in-frame clones appear in the TCRdb table, and some are missing; sequencing was by immunoSEQ multiplex PCR. This sample carries tens of thousands of clones, about 91% of them seen once, and the ten largest clones take approximately 0.21%. The CDR3 covers 16 residues. Germline V gene lookup returns CDR1 MNHNY and CDR2 SVGAGI (reference sequence). Trimming removed 10 bases from V and 5 bases from J, with 25 bases in between. The clonotype was recovered from a female donor with multiple sclerosis, enrolled in a pregnancy study. The starting material was CD4+ T cells from peripheral blood mononuclear cells, obtained in the second trimester of pregnancy. The chain recombines TRBV6-6 with TRBJ2-3, with D possibly TRBD1 on 6 matching bases. CDR3 DNA: TGTGCCACCAAAAGAGGACAGCGGAATTCATTAGATACGCAGTATTTT. It specifies CATKRGQRNSLDTQYF.